The 21 T cell receptor beta chains below were found in one sample sequenced in a study of cytomegalovirus exposure and HLA in healthy donors. Primers for the PCR totalled 60 Vbeta and 13 Jbeta. Sequencing was performed with immunoSEQ multiplex PCR; in TCRdb, only in-frame clones are kept and a portion is missing. Of 150,000 to 200,000 clones in the sample, roughly 71% were seen once. Input material: PBMCs. These receptors were taken from a girl under 18 in good health and CMV-seronegative.

The chain recombines TRBV5-1 with TRBJ2-5, with 7 bases identical to TRBD1. Germline assignment: CDR1 SGHRS and CDR2 YFSETQ. With V trimmed by 0 bases and J by 2 bases, 7 bases remained unmatched. This CDR3 is 16 amino acids long. CDR3 in amino acids: CASSLDRGPPQETQYF. The CDR3 nucleotides read TGCGCCAGCAGCTTGGATAGGGGGCCCCCACAAGAGACCCAGTACTTC.

V and J are TRBV6-1 and TRBJ1-2, with 7 nucleotides matching TRBD1. The CDR3 is 13 amino acids. V was clipped by 4 bases and J by 4 bases; unmatched bases: 3. Per germline, CDR1 MNHNS and CDR2 SASEGT. CDR3 sequence reads: CASSVGTAYGYTF. CDR3 nucleotide sequence: TGTGCCAGCAGTGTCGGGACAGCCTATGGCTACACCTTC.

V gene TRBV2 combines with J gene TRBJ1-1; the D gene is possibly TRBD1 (5 bases). The CDR3 runs to 17 residues. Germline loops: CDR1 SNHLY, CDR2 FYNNEI. V was clipped by 6 bases and J by 2 bases, with 22 bases between them. The CDR3: CASRDSELRTYNTEAFF. The CDR3 coding sequence is TGTGCCAGCAGAGACTCCGAGTTGCGGACATACAACACTGAAGCTTTCTTT.

Remarks on this clone: Within the sample, other DNA sequences also encode this same CDR3. This chain joins TRBV19 and TRBJ2-7, with 8 bases fitting TRBD2. J lost 4 bases, V lost 3 bases, and 2 bases had no gene match. The length of the CDR3 is 13 residues. From germline, CDR1 is LNHDA and CDR2 SQIVND (reference sequence). The CDR3 region has the DNA TGTGCCAGTAGTATCGGACTAGCATACGAGCAGTACTTC. Protein: CASSIGLAYEQYF.

The V gene is TRBV11-1, the J gene TRBJ2-3; maybe TRBD2 (5 bases). The CDR3 loop spans 15 amino acids. Germline CDR1 is SGHAT and CDR2 is FQDESV (reference sequence). V lost 5 bases, J lost 9 bases, and 21 bases lay in between. This CDR3 reads CASSPGTGMPGTQYF. The CDR3 DNA reads TGTGCCAGCAGCCCCGGAACGGGAATGCCTGGGACGCAGTATTTT.

The V and J genes are TRBV27 and TRBJ1-6; possible D gene TRBD1, 6 bases. Per the germline V gene, CDR1 is MNHEY and CDR2 is SMNVEV (reference sequence). The CDR3 is 13 amino acids. The ends were cut back, 5 bases at V and 10 bases at J, with 12 bases in the middle. The CDR3 loop is CASSIRTESPLHF. DNA of the CDR3: TGTGCCAGCAGTATAAGGACAGAATCACCCCTCCACTTT.

V and J are TRBV25-1 and TRBJ2-7; 7 bases align to TRBD2. This CDR3 spans 15 amino acids. The J segment lost 7 bases and the V segment lost 3 bases, leaving 12 bases of the junction unmatched. Germline CDR1 and CDR2: MGHDK and SYGVNS. The CDR3 DNA sequence: TGTGCCAGCAGTGATTGGACTAGAGGCATTTGGGAGCAGTACTTC. As protein: CASSDWTRGIWEQYF.

The rearrangement uses TRBV30 and TRBJ1-4; D gene ambiguous. The V and J ends lost 0 bases and 8 bases respectively, with 10 bases between them. The CDR3 consists of 13 residues. Germline-derived CDR1 and CDR2 are GTSNPN and SVGIG (reference sequence). Here the CDR3 reads CAWSVLEGEKLFF. As DNA, the CDR3 is TGTGCCTGGAGTGTACTAGAGGGAGAAAAACTGTTTTTT. The variable domain in full, with the rest retrieved from reference TRBV30 and TRBJ1-4, is SQTIHQWPATLVQPVGSPLSLECTVEGTSNPNLYWYRQAAGRGLQLLFYSVGIGQISSEVPQNLSASRPQDRQFILSSKKLLLSDSGFYLCAWSVLEGEKLFFGSGTQLSVL.

V usage is TRBV6-6 and J usage is TRBJ2-7; 7 bases are a match to TRBD2. The J segment lost 4 bases and the V segment lost 2 bases, leaving 11 bases of the junction unmatched. The CDR3 is made up of 16 amino acids. Germline values: CDR1 MNHNY, CDR2 SVGAGI (reference sequence). CDR3 in amino acids: CASSYRPGTNYYEQYF. The CDR3 region has the DNA TGTGCCAGCAGTTACCGCCCCGGGACTAATTATTACGAGCAGTACTTC.

The rearrangement links TRBV2 to TRBJ2-3; 7 nucleotides agree with TRBD2. Germline CDR1 SNHLY, CDR2 FYNNEI. V trimming: 11 bases; J trimming: 5 bases; junction bases outside the gene matches: 4. The CDR3 length is 11 residues. The CDR3 nucleotides are TGTGCCCAGGGCGGGGGAGATACGCAGTATTTT. Translation: CAQGGGDTQYF.

This clone was detected only a few times. The chain employs TRBV6-1 and TRBJ2-2, with 7 bases matching TRBD1. The CDR3 extends over 14 amino acids. V shed 7 bases and J 0 bases; nucleotides not matched to a gene: 2. Germline assignment: CDR1 MNHNS and CDR2 SASEGT. The CDR3 loop is CASTGQANTGELFF. CDR3 DNA: TGTGCCAGCACCGGACAGGCGAACACCGGGGAGCTGTTTTTT.

The J gene is TRBJ1-1, the V gene TRBV10-3, with a possible D match to TRBD1 (6 bases). V was cut by 8 bases and J by 3 bases, with 13 bases left in between. CDR1 is ENHRY and CDR2 is SYGVKD in the germline V gene. CDR3 length equals 13 residues. CDR3: CAIGGVGYTEAFF. Written as DNA, the CDR3 is TGTGCCATCGGGGGCGTGGGGTACACTGAAGCTTTCTTT.

The chain employs TRBV18 and TRBJ2-3, with 8 bases identical to TRBD2. Germline V lookup: CDR1 KGHSH, CDR2 LQKENI. The ends lost 3 bases at V and 0 bases at J; junction bases unmatched: 5. The CDR3 consists of 16 residues. The CDR3 loop is CASSPSGGDSTDTQYF. CDR3 bases: TGTGCCAGCTCACCCTCGGGGGGGGACAGCACAGATACGCAGTATTTT.

This chain uses TRBV28 with TRBJ1-1; TRBD1 matches 8 bases. V was pared by 2 bases and J by 6 bases, with 8 bases of the junction left unmatched. Germline V lookup: CDR1 MDHEN, CDR2 SYDVKM. CDR3 length: 15 residues. CDR3 nucleotide sequence: TGTGCCAGCAGTTTACTACAGGGGGTTTATTCTGAAGCTTTCTTT. Encoded protein: CASSLLQGVYSEAFF.

V gene TRBV5-1 combines with J gene TRBJ2-7, with D hard to call. V was clipped by 5 bases and J by 5 bases, with 8 bases between them. Germline V gene data show CDR1 as SGHRS and CDR2 as YFSETQ. The CDR3 loop spans 11 amino acids. CDR3 coding DNA: TGCGCCAGCAGTCTGTCCCACGAGCAGTACTTC. Translated: CASSLSHEQYF.

The chain joins TRBV7-2 to TRBJ1-3, with 10 bases matching TRBD1. Trimming took 5 bases from V and 6 from J; bases not matched to a gene: 10. CDR3 length: 16 residues. From germline, CDR1 is SGHTA and CDR2 FQGNSA. CDR3 DNA sequence: TGTGCCAGCAGCAGCCGAGACAGGGGGCGGTTAAACACCATATATTTT. This encodes CASSSRDRGRLNTIYF.

Only a few counts were recorded for this clone. The V gene is TRBV30, the J gene TRBJ2-3, with TRBD2 identical over 9 bases. The CDR3 spans 16 residues. CDR1 is GTSNPN and CDR2 is SVGIG in the germline V gene (reference sequence). With 0 bases clipped from V and 0 bases from J, the junction kept 4 bases outside the gene matches. The CDR3 coding sequence is TGTGCCTGGAGTGTATCGGCGGGGGGGAGCACAGATACGCAGTATTTT. Encoded protein: CAWSVSAGGSTDTQYF.

The J gene is TRBJ1-4, the V gene TRBV6-1; the D is unclear. CDR3 size: 15 residues. Trimming shortened V by 4 bases and J by 0 bases, and 9 bases separated the two germline ends. Germline CDR1 is MNHNS and CDR2 is SASEGT. CDR3 amino acids: CASSAQVATNEKLFF. The CDR3 DNA follows: TGTGCCAGCAGTGCCCAGGTAGCAACTAATGAAAAACTGTTTTTT.

The chain combines TRBV5-6 with TRBJ1-4; D is unclear. This CDR3 is 14 amino acids long. The germline V gene has CDR1 SGHDT and CDR2 YYEEEE. The V end was cut by 0 bases, the J end by 5 bases, with 8 bases between. CDR3 nucleotides: TGTGCCAGCAGCTTGGGACTCTACAATGAAAAACTGTTTTTT. The encoded protein is CASSLGLYNEKLFF.

J is TRBJ2-1 and V is TRBV6-5; 10 positions agree with TRBD2. The CDR3 runs to 14 residues. V gave up 7 bases and J gave up 5 bases; unmatched junction bases: 5. Germline assignment: CDR1 MNHEY and CDR2 SVGAGI. The CDR3 DNA follows: TGTGCCAGCATCTCTAGCGGGGGTGACAATGAGCAGTTCTTC. This translates into CASISSGGDNEQFF.

This rearrangement joins TRBV6-1 to TRBJ1-2; D might be TRBD1 (6 bases). Trimming removed 6 bases at V and 2 bases at J, with 13 bases between. Germline CDR1 MNHNS, CDR2 SASEGT. The CDR3 sequence is 14 residues long. CDR3 amino acids: CASSRTDQNYGYTF. DNA for the CDR3: TGTGCCAGCAGCAGGACAGACCAAAACTATGGCTACACCTTC.